Here is one T cell receptor beta chain with its context. This CDR3 is built from 13 residues. Germline CDR1 SNHLY, CDR2 FYNNEI. V lost 6 bases, J lost 12 bases, and 8 bases stayed unmatched. The data stem from a study of blood T cell repertoires in COVID-19. Background on the study: The United States, Italy and Spain supplied acute and convalescent COVID-19 samples. Sources were T cells, B-cell-depleted T cells, or PBMCs; the material itself was cDNA or gDNA.

Per the study methods: Reference gene primers were amplified, and this amplification served to estimate nucleated cell counts. The repertoire was sequenced with immunoSEQ multiplex PCR; TCRdb's copy has only in-frame clones and lacks some. That table is the source of V, J and clone size, and D and trimming were worked out from the DNA. The data show 85,000 to 100,000 clones, 87% seen once. Patients at the Seattle site were enrolled during active infection and followed longitudinally. The clonotype originates from a woman in her fifties or sixties with COVID-19, enrolled during active disease. Source material: peripheral blood. This chain links TRBV2 with TRBJ1-2, with 12 bases lining up with TRBD1. CDR3 amino acids: CASRRGQGAVNTF. The CDR3 DNA reads as TGTGCCAGCAGGAGGGGACAGGGGGCAGTAAACACCTTC.